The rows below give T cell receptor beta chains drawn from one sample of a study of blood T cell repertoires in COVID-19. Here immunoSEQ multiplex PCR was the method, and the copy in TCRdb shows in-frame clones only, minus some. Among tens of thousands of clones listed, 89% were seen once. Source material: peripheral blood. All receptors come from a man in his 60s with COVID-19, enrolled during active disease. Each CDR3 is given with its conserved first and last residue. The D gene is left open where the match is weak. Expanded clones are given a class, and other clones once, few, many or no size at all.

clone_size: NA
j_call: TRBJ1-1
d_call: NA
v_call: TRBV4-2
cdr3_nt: TGTGCCAGCAGCCCTAGTTTCGACCAGTTGAACACTGAAGCTTTCTTT
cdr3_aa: CASSPSFDQLNTEAFF

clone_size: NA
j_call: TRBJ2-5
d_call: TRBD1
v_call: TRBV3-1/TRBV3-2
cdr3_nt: TGTGCCAGCAGCCACCCAAGAAGGGGGCCCGGGCGTGGAGTGGAGACCCAGTACTTC
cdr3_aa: CASSHPRRGPGRGVETQYF

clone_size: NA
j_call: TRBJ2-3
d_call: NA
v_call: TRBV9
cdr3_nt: TGTGCCAGCAGCGTAGCCAGGGCGGGATGGGATACGCAGTATTTT
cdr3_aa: CASSVARAGWDTQYF

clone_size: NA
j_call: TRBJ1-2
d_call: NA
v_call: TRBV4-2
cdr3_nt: TGTGCCAGCAGCCAAGATCCGGGGTTCGATGGCTACACCTTC
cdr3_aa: CASSQDPGFDGYTF

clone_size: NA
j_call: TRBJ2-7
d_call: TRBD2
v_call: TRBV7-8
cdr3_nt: TGTGCCAGCAGCCCCCGACTAGCGGTATCCTACGAGCAGTACTTC
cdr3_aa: CASSPRLAVSYEQYF

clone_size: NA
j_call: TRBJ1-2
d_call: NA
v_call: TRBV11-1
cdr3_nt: TGTGCCAGCAGCCAGGGTAACTATGGCTACACCTTC
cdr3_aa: CASSQGNYGYTF

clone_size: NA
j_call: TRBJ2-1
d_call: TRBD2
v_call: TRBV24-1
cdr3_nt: TGTGCCACCAGTGACCCCGGGAGGGCCCTCTCCTACAATGAGCAGTTCTTC
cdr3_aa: CATSDPGRALSYNEQFF

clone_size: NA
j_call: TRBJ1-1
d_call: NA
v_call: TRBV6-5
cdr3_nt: TGTGCCAGCACCAACACCGAGGAGACTGAAGCTTTCTTT
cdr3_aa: CASTNTEETEAFF

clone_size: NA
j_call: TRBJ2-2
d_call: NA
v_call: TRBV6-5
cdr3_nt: TGTGCCAGCAGTCGGTTTAGCATGGCCGGGGAGCTGTTTTTT
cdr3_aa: CASSRFSMAGELFF

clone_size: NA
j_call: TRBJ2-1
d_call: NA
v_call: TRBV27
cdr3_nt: TGTGCCAGCAGTTTACTGCCGGTAGCGGAAGACAATGAGCAGTTCTTC
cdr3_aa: CASSLLPVAEDNEQFF

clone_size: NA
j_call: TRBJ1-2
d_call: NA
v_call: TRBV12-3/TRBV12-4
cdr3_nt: TGTGCCAGCACCGTACAGGGATTGGGTGGCTACACCTTC
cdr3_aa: CASTVQGLGGYTF

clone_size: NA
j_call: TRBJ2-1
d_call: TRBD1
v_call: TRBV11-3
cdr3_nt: TGTGCCAGCAGCTTCGGGGGGACAGGGAAGAGGAATGAGCAGTTCTTC
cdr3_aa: CASSFGGTGKRNEQFF

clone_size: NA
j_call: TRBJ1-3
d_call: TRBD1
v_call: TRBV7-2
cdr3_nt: TGTGCCAGCAGCTTAGGCCGGGACAGCTCTGGAAACACCATATATTTT
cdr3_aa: CASSLGRDSSGNTIYF

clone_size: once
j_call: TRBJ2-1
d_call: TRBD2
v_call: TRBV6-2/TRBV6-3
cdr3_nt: TGTGCCAGCAGTTCCATTAGCGGGAGACGGCAAAATGAGCAGTTCTTC
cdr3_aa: CASSSISGRRQNEQFF

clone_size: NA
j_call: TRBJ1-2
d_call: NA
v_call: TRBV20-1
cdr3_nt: TGCAGTACAAAGACAGGTGGCTACACCTTC
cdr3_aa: CSTKTGGYTF

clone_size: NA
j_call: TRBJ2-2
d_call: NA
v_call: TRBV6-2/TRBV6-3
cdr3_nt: TGTGCCAGCAGTTACCCTTACACCGGGGAGCTGTTTTTT
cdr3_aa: CASSYPYTGELFF

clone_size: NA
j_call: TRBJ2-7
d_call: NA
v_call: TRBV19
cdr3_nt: TGTGCCAGTAGTATATTAGACTTCAACGAGCAGTACTTC
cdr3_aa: CASSILDFNEQYF

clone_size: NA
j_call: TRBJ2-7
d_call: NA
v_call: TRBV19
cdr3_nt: TGTGCCAGTAGTATCCAACTACGGAACGAGCAGTACTTC
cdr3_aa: CASSIQLRNEQYF

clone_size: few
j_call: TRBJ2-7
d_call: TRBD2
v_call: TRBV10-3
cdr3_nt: TGTGCCATCAGTTCGCTAGCGGGAGCACGGAACGAGCAGTACTTC
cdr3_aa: CAISSLAGARNEQYF

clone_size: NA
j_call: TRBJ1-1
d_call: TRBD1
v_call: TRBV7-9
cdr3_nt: TGTGCCAGCAGCAGGTGGGACAGGGGCACTGAAGCTTTCTTT
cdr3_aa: CASSRWDRGTEAFF

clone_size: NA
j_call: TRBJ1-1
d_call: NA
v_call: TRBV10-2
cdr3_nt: TGCGCCAGCAGCCGGCGAGGGGAGGACATAGGCACTGAAGCTTTCTTT
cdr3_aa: CASSRRGEDIGTEAFF

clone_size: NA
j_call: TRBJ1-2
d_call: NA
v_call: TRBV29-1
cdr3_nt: TGCAGCGTTGGGGCGGCGGGCACACCTAACTATGGCTACACCTTC
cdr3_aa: CSVGAAGTPNYGYTF

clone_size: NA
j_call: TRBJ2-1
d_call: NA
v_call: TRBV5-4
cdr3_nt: TGTGCCAGCAGCTTGGCCGGCAGGGTGCTCAATGAGCAGTTCTTC
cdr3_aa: CASSLAGRVLNEQFF

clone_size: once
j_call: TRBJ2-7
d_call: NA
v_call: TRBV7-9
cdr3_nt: TGTGCCAGCAGCCCGTCTAGGCCATGGGACGAGCAGTACTTC
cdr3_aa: CASSPSRPWDEQYF

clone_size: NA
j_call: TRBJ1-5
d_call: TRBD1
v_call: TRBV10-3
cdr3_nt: TGTGCCATCAGCGCCCATAGGGACAGGGGAAAGGATCAGCCCCAGCATTTT
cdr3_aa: CAISAHRDRGKDQPQHF

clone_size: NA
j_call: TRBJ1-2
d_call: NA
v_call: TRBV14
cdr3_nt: TGTGCCAGCAGCCGACCTCGGGGAGGGGGCTACACCTTC
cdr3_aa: CASSRPRGGGYTF

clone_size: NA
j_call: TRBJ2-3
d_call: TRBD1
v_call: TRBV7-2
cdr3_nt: TGTGCCAGCAGCTCGGACAGGTACACAGATACGCAGTATTTT
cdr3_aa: CASSSDRYTDTQYF

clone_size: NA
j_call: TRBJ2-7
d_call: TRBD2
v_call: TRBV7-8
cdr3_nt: TGTGCCAGCAGCTCCTTGACTAGCGGGGGGTATAAGCAGTACTTC
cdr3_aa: CASSSLTSGGYKQYF

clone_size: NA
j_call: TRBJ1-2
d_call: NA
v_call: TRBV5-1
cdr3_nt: TGCGCCAGCAGGAGTACAGGGCAGGGAGCTTGGACCTTC
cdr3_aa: CASRSTGQGAWTF